Each of the 8 T cell receptor beta chains below was sequenced from the same sample in a study of cytomegalovirus exposure and HLA in healthy donors. The PCR had 60 Vbeta and 13 Jbeta primers. Assay used: immunoSEQ multiplex PCR; TCRdb lists only in-frame clones, some missing. This sample has about 200,000 clones, with almost 70% found just once. Sequenced material: PBMCs. The source of these receptors is a man aged 40-55 years in good health and CMV-seropositive.

This clone is a singleton in its sample. This chain connects TRBV29-1 to TRBJ2-1, with TRBD2 identical over 10 bases. The CDR3 spans 15 residues. The V and J ends lost 3 bases and 8 bases, in that order; junction bases with no gene match: 10. Germline lookup yields CDR1 SQVTM and CDR2 ANQGSEA. The CDR3 sequence: CSVEDYSGGLDEQFF. The CDR3 bases are TGCAGCGTTGAGGATTATAGCGGGGGGCTCGATGAGCAGTTCTTC.

V is TRBV27 and J is TRBJ2-3; TRBD1 matches at 8 bases. Trimming at V came to 6 bases and at J to 3 bases, leaving 11 bases not matched to a gene. CDR1 is MNHEY and CDR2 is SMNVEV in the germline V gene (reference sequence). The CDR3 spans 16 residues. CDR3 sequence (DNA): TGTGCCAGCAGCCCACCCAGGGGGCTACGGACAGATACGCAGTATTTT. It is translated as CASSPPRGLRTDTQYF.

The sample holds one count of this clone. This chain links TRBV6-5 with TRBJ2-5; TRBD2 might be the D (5 bases). CDR1 is MNHEY, CDR2 SVGAGI, per germline. This CDR3 comprises 14 residues. Trimming left V 9 bases short and J 7 bases short, with 21 bases between. The CDR3 bases are TGTGCCAGTGGAGGTTTATTTGTCGACGCGACCCAGTACTTC. This sequence encodes CASGGLFVDATQYF.

DNA for the CDR3: TGTGCCAGTAGTATACCAGGGTTAAGTGGAATCTCTGGGGCCAACGTCCTGACTTTC. This sequence encodes CASSIPGLSGISGANVLTF. This chain joins TRBV19 and TRBJ2-6, with D possibly matching TRBD1 (5 bases). The CDR3 is 19 amino acids. Germline CDR1 reads LNHDA; CDR2 reads SQIVND (reference sequence). Trimming left V 2 bases short and J 0 bases short, with 17 bases between.

This chain links TRBV15 with TRBJ2-3; D is uncertain. Germline CDR1 LNHNV, CDR2 YYDKDF (reference sequence). The ends were cut back, 0 bases at V and 4 bases at J, with 14 bases in the middle. The CDR3 sequence is 16 residues long. CDR3 DNA sequence: TGTGCCACCAGCAGAGATCCTTGGCTAGGAGCAGATACGCAGTATTTT. Its protein product is CATSRDPWLGADTQYF.

For the CDR3, the DNA is TGCAGCGTTGAGGCTGGACAGGTGAACACTGAAGCTTTCTTT. Its protein product is CSVEAGQVNTEAFF. This chain joins TRBV29-1 and TRBJ1-1; 7 bases fit TRBD1. The CDR3 has 14 residues. With 3 bases clipped from V and 0 bases from J, the junction kept 4 bases outside the gene matches. Germline lookup yields CDR1 SQVTM and CDR2 ANQGSEA.

The chain uses TRBV19 and TRBJ2-7; D gene uncertain. The germline V and J ends were trimmed by 10 bases and 1 base, with 8 bases remaining between them. CDR3 size: 11 residues. Germline V gene sequence: CDR1 LNHDA, CDR2 SQIVND (reference sequence). CDR3 bases: TGTGCCACCCCAAAATCCTACGAGCAGTACTTC. The encoded protein is CATPKSYEQYF. The full variable domain, completed using reference TRBV19 and TRBJ2-7, is DGGITQSPKYLFRKEGQNVTLSCEQNLNHDAMYWYRQDPGQGLRLIYYSQIVNDFQKGDIAEGYSVSREKKESFPLTVTSAQKNPTAFYLCATPKSYEQYFGPGTRLTVT.

Concerning this clone itself: At one boundary the junction diverges from the germline segment, which might be a read error. V gene TRBV9 combines with J gene TRBJ2-3; maybe TRBD2 (6 bases). CDR1 is SGDLS and CDR2 is YYNGEE in the germline V gene. The CDR3 length is 11 residues. CDR3 DNA sequence: TGTGCCAGCAGCGTAGGAGGGACTCTTAATTTT. This gives the protein CASSVGGTLNF.